These 30 T cell receptor beta chains were sequenced from one sample in a study of beta chain features in type 1 diabetes. Study conclusions and caveats: The study found moderately but significantly shorter TCRB CDR3s in all four CD4+ subsets of Type 1 diabetes patients.

No antigens are known for them. What was sequenced were expressed TCRB transcripts, since all of the isolated RNA had been reverse transcribed. The assay was immunoSEQ multiplex PCR, and TCRdb's table has in-frame clones only and misses some. The sample comprises 25,000 to 30,000 clones, roughly three fifths of which are singletons, and 1.4% to 1.5% rests with the top ten. Sequencing was performed on Tregs from blood. Receptors were obtained from a woman aged 18-29 years with type 1 diabetes.

The V gene is TRBV2, the J gene TRBJ2-7, with TRBD1 as a possible D gene (6 bases). From germline, CDR1 is SNHLY and CDR2 FYNNEI. This CDR3 spans 12 amino acids. V lost 3 bases, J lost 11 bases, and 14 bases lay in between. The CDR3 sequence: CASSDLGAAKYF. In DNA form, the CDR3 reads TGTGCCAGCAGTGACTTGGGGGCGGCGAAGTACTTC.

This clone came up once. V usage is TRBV11-2 and J usage is TRBJ2-3; the match to TRBD1 covers 8 bases. The germline CDR1 and CDR2 sequences are SGHAT and FQNNGV. The V segment lost 5 bases and the J segment 0 bases; nucleotides outside the gene matches: 4. The CDR3 length is 15 residues. The CDR3 DNA reads TGTGCCAGCAGCCGCCGGACAGGGAGCACAGATACGCAGTATTTT. This encodes CASSRRTGSTDTQYF.

The rearrangement joins TRBV19 to TRBJ2-2, with TRBD2 as a possible D gene (5 bases). The V gene's germline CDR1 is LNHDA and CDR2 SQIVND (reference sequence). The V end lost 10 bases, the J end lost 8 bases, and 20 bases lay between the germline ends. This CDR3 is built from 14 residues. In DNA form, the CDR3 reads TGTGCCACAAAGCGGCCCGCGGGTAGTGGGGAGCTGTTTTTT. As protein: CATKRPAGSGELFF.

CDR3 protein: CASNLGGLPQYF. The CDR3 nucleotides are TGTGCCAGCAACCTAGGAGGGCTCCCGCAGTACTTC. This chain connects TRBV28 to TRBJ2-7, with a tentative D call TRBD2 (6 bases). V lost 7 bases and J lost 9, with 16 bases in between. The CDR3 runs 12 residues. Germline V CDR1 and CDR2: MDHEN, SYDVKM.

The V and J genes are TRBV7-8 and TRBJ2-6; TRBD1 aligns across 8 bases. V dropped 5 bases and J dropped 0; count of bases not matched to a gene: 9. There are 18 residues in the CDR3. The germline gives CDR1 SGHVS, CDR2 FQNEAQ. The CDR3 spells CASSQRTGWASGANVLTF. The CDR3 nucleotides read TGTGCCAGCAGCCAGCGGACAGGGTGGGCCTCTGGGGCCAACGTCCTGACTTTC.

The V call is TRBV11-3, the J call TRBJ2-5; D unresolved. Trimming shortened V by 8 bases and J by 4 bases, and 5 bases separated the two germline ends. This CDR3 comprises 10 residues. The germline gives CDR1 SGHNT, CDR2 YENEEA. CDR3 nucleotide sequence: TGTGCCAGCGGCGGAGAGACCCAGTACTTC. Translating gives CASGGETQYF.

This clone was picked up a small number of times. The chain employs TRBV7-3 and TRBJ1-2, with 8 nucleotides matching TRBD1. CDR1 is SGHTA and CDR2 is FQGTGA in the germline V gene. After removal of 2 bases from V and 8 bases from J, the junction contained 31 bases not matched to a gene. The CDR3 covers 22 residues. The CDR3: CASSLGGQAIIPVNLVRGGYTF. For the CDR3, the DNA is TGTGCCAGCAGCTTAGGGGGACAGGCCATCATCCCCGTTAACTTAGTCCGCGGGGGCTACACCTTC.

This chain links TRBV7-3 with TRBJ2-1; 12 nucleotides agree with TRBD2. In germline, CDR1 is SGHTA, CDR2 FQGTGA. V lost 2 bases, J lost 7 bases, and 12 bases stayed unmatched. The CDR3 spans 18 residues. The CDR3 reads CASSLARSSGRVLNEQFF. For the CDR3, the DNA is TGTGCCAGCAGCTTAGCGCGTTCTAGCGGGAGGGTCTTGAATGAGCAGTTCTTC. Full variable domain (outside the CDR3, taken from reference TRBV7-3 and TRBJ2-1): GAGVSQTPSNKVTEKGKYVELRCDPISGHTALYWYRQSLGQGPEFLIYFQGTGAADDSGLPNDRFFAVRPEGSVSTLKIQRTERGDSAVYLCASSLARSSGRVLNEQFFGPGTRLTVL.

This clone occurred a few times. This chain uses TRBV28 with TRBJ1-1, with D possibly TRBD1 on 6 matching bases. CDR1 is MDHEN and CDR2 is SYDVKM in the germline V gene. CDR3 length: 14 residues. The V end was cut by 2 bases, the J end by 4 bases, with 11 bases between. CDR3 amino acids: CASSLVGAGTEAFF. The CDR3 nucleotides read TGTGCCAGCAGTTTAGTGGGGGCAGGCACTGAAGCTTTCTTT.

The chain is built from TRBV7-8 and TRBJ1-1, with TRBD1 identical over 9 bases. From germline, CDR1 is SGHVS and CDR2 FQNEAQ. Trimming took 5 bases from V and 1 from J; bases not matched to a gene: 14. The CDR3 is made up of 18 amino acids. The CDR3 spells CASSPRVRTGAENTEAFF. Written as DNA, the CDR3 is TGTGCCAGCAGCCCTAGGGTTCGGACAGGGGCCGAGAACACTGAAGCTTTCTTT.

This chain joins TRBV14 and TRBJ2-7, with 9 bases lining up with TRBD1. Per germline, CDR1 SGHDN and CDR2 FVKESK. The CDR3 length is 14 residues. V gave up 0 bases and J gave up 13 bases; unmatched junction bases: 10. The CDR3: CASSQDYRGHRLYV. The CDR3 DNA reads as TGTGCCAGCAGCCAAGATTACAGGGGGCACCGGTTATACGTC.

The V and J genes are TRBV27 and TRBJ2-7, with 11 bases matching TRBD2. The CDR3 length is 16 residues. Germline CDR1 reads MNHEY; CDR2 reads SMNVEV (reference sequence). The J segment lost 2 bases and the V segment lost 0 bases, leaving 3 bases of the junction unmatched. The CDR3 DNA sequence: TGTGCCAGCAGTTTATCTAGCGGGAGGGCCACCTACGAGCAGTACGTC. This codes for CASSLSSGRATYEQYV.

The chain links TRBV10-2 to TRBJ2-7; 9 bases line up with TRBD2. Germline V gives CDR1 WSHSY, CDR2 SAAADI. The CDR3 totals 15 residues. Trimming took 8 bases from V and 1 from J; bases not matched to a gene: 9. CDR3: CASSLGLAGSYEQYV. The CDR3, as DNA: TGCGCCAGCTCCCTGGGGCTAGCGGGGTCCTACGAGCAGTACGTC.

V is TRBV11-3 and J is TRBJ2-3, with TRBD1 matching 7 bases. Germline CDR1 and CDR2: SGHNT and YENEEA. This CDR3 has 12 residues. V trimming: 6 bases; J trimming: 13 bases; junction bases outside the gene matches: 10. The DNA for the CDR3 is TGTGCCAGCAGTTACCCGGGACAGACGGAGTATTTT. The encoded protein is CASSYPGQTEYF.

This clone was seen a handful of times. This rearrangement joins TRBV11-2 to TRBJ2-2, with 7 bases fitting TRBD2. CDR1 and CDR2 (germline): SGHAT, FQNNGV. V lost 2 bases, J lost 5 bases, and 11 bases stayed unmatched. The CDR3 is made up of 17 amino acids. Here the CDR3 reads CASSLRGLGGGTGELFF. CDR3 bases: TGTGCCAGCAGCTTAAGAGGACTAGGAGGAGGTACCGGGGAGCTGTTTTTT.

The J gene is TRBJ1-1, the V gene TRBV7-2; no definite D call. CDR3 length: 12 residues. V dropped 6 bases and J dropped 2 bases, with 7 bases sitting between them. CDR1 is SGHTA and CDR2 is FQGNSA in the germline V gene. CDR3 coding DNA: TGTGCCAGCAGTCTGACAAACACTGAAGCTTTCTTT. Protein sequence: CASSLTNTEAFF. Full variable domain (outside the CDR3, taken from reference TRBV7-2 and TRBJ1-1): GAGVSQSPSNKVTEKGKDVELRCDPISGHTALYWYRQSLGQGLEFLIYFQGNSAPDKSGLPSDRFSAERTGGSVSTLTIQRTQQEDSAVYLCASSLTNTEAFFGQGTRLTVV.

The chain has TRBV7-2 and TRBJ1-1; D unresolved. V lost 1 base, J lost 6 bases, and 15 bases lay in between. The CDR3 runs 15 residues. Germline CDR1 and CDR2: SGHTA and FQGNSA. The DNA for the CDR3 is TGTGCCAGCAGCTTAGGAGGGCGGCAGTCGGCTGAAGCTTTCTTT. It specifies CASSLGGRQSAEAFF.

This clone was seen more than once but under ten times. This sequence joins TRBV30 and TRBJ2-3; D unclear. Trimming cost V 0 bases and J 3 bases, with 13 bases left between them. This CDR3 spans 15 amino acids. Germline V gene lookup returns CDR1 GTSNPN and CDR2 SVGIG (reference sequence). This CDR3 is CAWSVGELGTDTQYF. The CDR3, as DNA: TGTGCCTGGAGTGTCGGAGAGCTCGGAACAGATACGCAGTATTTT.

This clone came up a few times. J is TRBJ2-2 and V is TRBV5-1; 7 bases align to TRBD2. V trimming: 5 bases; J trimming: 2 bases; junction bases outside the gene matches: 9. The CDR3 extends over 16 amino acids. Per germline, CDR1 SGHRS and CDR2 YFSETQ. CDR3 sequence reads: CASRSQTSPNTGELFF. The CDR3 coding sequence is TGCGCCAGCAGATCGCAGACTAGCCCTAACACCGGGGAGCTGTTTTTT.

Only one count was recorded for this clone. J is TRBJ2-2 and V is TRBV5-1, with D perhaps TRBD1 (6 bases). CDR1 SGHRS and CDR2 YFSETQ come from the germline V gene. CDR3 length: 15 residues. The V end lost 4 bases, the J end lost 3 bases, and 13 bases lay between the germline ends. CDR3 amino acids: CASSPGTLDTGELFF. CDR3 nucleotide sequence: TGCGCCAGCAGCCCCGGGACACTCGACACCGGGGAGCTGTTTTTT.

Turning to this clone: The conserved phenylalanine or tryptophan is not found at the CDR3 terminus, so this likely reflects a read error. The chain couples TRBV5-4 to TRBJ1-1; D remains unclear. The germline gives CDR1 SGHNT, CDR2 YYREEE (reference sequence). Trimming cost V 4 bases and J 6 bases, with 16 bases left between them. The CDR3 runs 14 residues. CDR3 bases: TGTGCCAGCAGCACCCAATTAGAGTCCGCTGAAGCTTTCTCT. Translating it yields CASSTQLESAEAFS.

This clone was recorded once. The V and J genes are TRBV19 and TRBJ2-3, with TRBD1 matching 10 bases. V trimming: 10 bases; J trimming: 0 bases; junction bases outside the gene matches: 4. CDR3 length: 14 residues. Germline assignment: CDR1 LNHDA and CDR2 SQIVND (reference sequence). CDR3 in DNA: TGTGCCACCCGACAGGGGGCGAGCACAGATACGCAGTATTTT. Protein sequence: CATRQGASTDTQYF.

This sequence joins TRBV6-1 and TRBJ2-7; 11 nucleotides align to TRBD2. Germline loops: CDR1 MNHNS, CDR2 SASEGT. CDR3 length: 15 residues. V trimming: 6 bases; J trimming: 1 base; junction bases outside the gene matches: 5. CDR3 protein: CASSKLAGDSYEQYV. CDR3 coding DNA: TGTGCCAGCAGCAAACTAGCGGGAGATTCCTACGAGCAGTACGTC.

The chain carries TRBV5-4 and TRBJ2-1, with a weak D call TRBD2 (7 bases). The CDR3 length is 17 residues. In germline, CDR1 is SGHNT, CDR2 YYREEE (reference sequence). Between the trimmed V and J ends, which lost 4 bases and 3 bases, there was a span of 20 bases. The DNA for the CDR3 is TGTGCCAGCAGCCCCCCCCGAGGGGGACTACTCTACAATGAGCAGTTCTTC. Translating it yields CASSPPRGGLLYNEQFF. Variable domain in full (rest from reference TRBV5-4 and TRBJ2-1): ETGVTQSPTHLIKTRGQQVTLRCSSQSGHNTVSWYQQALGQGPQFIFQYYREEENGRGNFPPRFSGLQFPNYSSELNVNALELDDSALYLCASSPPRGGLLYNEQFFGPGTRLTVL.

J is TRBJ2-5 and V is TRBV30, with 8 bases lining up with TRBD2. The germline CDR1 and CDR2 sequences are GTSNPN and SVGIG (reference sequence). CDR3 length: 13 residues. DNA of the CDR3: TGTGCTTTGAGCGGGAGTGGCTGGGGGACCCAGTACTTC. It yields the protein CALSGSGWGTQYF.

The CDR3 spells CASSESTVHEQYF. Here the CDR3 DNA reads TGTGCCAGCAGTGAATCGACAGTCCACGAGCAGTACTTC. The chain recombines TRBV2 with TRBJ2-7; possible D gene TRBD1, 5 bases. Deletions cut 2 bases from V and 5 bases from J, with 10 bases between. Germline loops: CDR1 SNHLY, CDR2 FYNNEI. This CDR3 contains 13 residues.

This clone has only a few counts. The V gene is TRBV6-6, the J gene TRBJ2-3, with D uncertain. The CDR3 runs 16 residues. Germline V CDR1 and CDR2: MNHNY, SVGAGI (reference sequence). Trimming removed 0 bases from V and 6 bases from J, with 16 bases in between. CDR3: CASSYSEVWSGDTQYF. CDR3 DNA: TGTGCCAGCAGTTACTCCGAGGTCTGGTCCGGCGATACGCAGTATTTT.

The chain joins TRBV27 to TRBJ2-5; 10 bases fit TRBD2. The CDR3 consists of 14 residues. The germline CDR1 and CDR2 sequences are MNHEY and SMNVEV (reference sequence). The J segment lost 4 bases and the V segment lost 5 bases, leaving 4 bases of the junction unmatched. The CDR3 bases are TGTGCCAGCAGTACCCGGACTAGCGGAGAGACCCAGTACTTC. It is translated as CASSTRTSGETQYF.

This clone came up a few times. Here the CDR3 DNA reads TGTGCCAGCAGCCCATCACTAGCCAAAAACATTCAGTACTTC. Amino acid sequence: CASSPSLAKNIQYF. The chain recombines TRBV7-2 with TRBJ2-4, with D unresolved. The CDR3 contains 14 residues. Trimming pared 5 bases from V and 0 bases from J, leaving 8 bases between. CDR1 is SGHTA and CDR2 is FQGNSA in the germline V gene.

The J gene is TRBJ2-5, the V gene TRBV5-4; weak D call: TRBD2 (7 bases). This CDR3 is built from 15 residues. Trimming left V 4 bases short and J 6 bases short, with 19 bases between. CDR1 SGHNT and CDR2 YYREEE come from the germline V gene (reference sequence). DNA for the CDR3: TGTGCCAGCAGCCAAGGGGGGGGAGACACGCAGACCCAGTACTTC. Its protein product is CASSQGGGDTQTQYF.